A selection of T cell receptor beta chains follows, all from one sample in a study of CD8 T cells in ankylosing spondylitis. One entry per CDR3 protein, called by TCRdb with MiXCR from the 5' RACE reads. The sample has just over 350,000 distinct CDR3 sequences, roughly 22% seen once; the top ten hold around 12%. The material sequenced was blood, either unsorted or a sorted T cell fraction (not recorded which). The receptors stem from a male donor with ankylosing spondylitis or in good health (not recorded which). The CDR3 runs from the conserved cysteine through the conserved F or W. Each record gives: V gene, clone size, J gene, D gene, CDR3 protein, CDR3 DNA. The D gene is left open where the match is weak. A row's size may be missing; if present it is once, few, many or a size class.

v_call: TRBV28; clone_size: NA; j_call: TRBJ2-3; d_call: TRBD1; cdr3_aa: CASSYGTGGRTDTQYF; cdr3_nt: TGTGCCAGCAGTTATGGGACAGGGGGCCGGACAGATACGCAGTATTTT
v_call: TRBV20-1; clone_size: few; j_call: TRBJ2-1; d_call: TRBD2; cdr3_aa: CSSGLADYNEQFF; cdr3_nt: TGCAGTTCGGGACTAGCGGATTACAATGAGCAGTTCTTC
v_call: TRBV6-6; clone_size: few; j_call: TRBJ2-3; d_call: NA; cdr3_aa: CASCAHSTDTQYF; cdr3_nt: TGTGCCAGCTGTGCACACAGCACAGATACGCAGTATTTT
v_call: TRBV20-1; clone_size: few; j_call: TRBJ2-7; d_call: NA; cdr3_aa: CSASARGMDEQYF; cdr3_nt: TGCAGTGCTAGCGCCAGGGGTATGGACGAGCAGTACTTC
v_call: TRBV20-1; clone_size: NA; j_call: TRBJ2-1; d_call: NA; cdr3_aa: CSAGHRDGLSYNEQFF; cdr3_nt: TGCAGTGCTGGGCATCGGGACGGCCTCTCCTACAATGAGCAGTTCTTC
v_call: TRBV12-3/TRBV12-4; clone_size: NA; j_call: TRBJ2-7; d_call: TRBD2; cdr3_aa: CATGGGYEQYF; cdr3_nt: TGTGCCACGGGGGGAGGCTACGAGCAGTACTTC
v_call: TRBV30; clone_size: few; j_call: TRBJ2-7; d_call: NA; cdr3_aa: CAWSPTYEQYF; cdr3_nt: TGTGCCTGGAGTCCTACCTACGAGCAGTACTTC
v_call: TRBV20-1; clone_size: few; j_call: TRBJ1-1; d_call: TRBD1; cdr3_aa: CSARDYWTGSEAFF; cdr3_nt: TGCAGTGCTAGAGACTATTGGACAGGGAGTGAGGCTTTCTTT
v_call: TRBV7-9; clone_size: NA; j_call: TRBJ2-5; d_call: TRBD1; cdr3_aa: CASIKQGDGGKTQYF; cdr3_nt: TGTGCCAGCATCAAACAGGGGGACGGCGGCAAGACCCAGTACTTC
v_call: TRBV27; clone_size: NA; j_call: TRBJ2-5; d_call: NA; cdr3_aa: CASSSNQETQYF; cdr3_nt: TGTGCCAGCAGTTCAAACCAAGAGACCCAGTACTTC
v_call: TRBV6-1; clone_size: NA; j_call: TRBJ2-7; d_call: TRBD1; cdr3_aa: CAGGITGGYEQYF; cdr3_nt: TGTGCCGGCGGAATCACAGGGGGCTACGAGCAGTACTTC
v_call: TRBV7-9; clone_size: NA; j_call: TRBJ2-7; d_call: NA; cdr3_aa: CASSFDPSDSTYEQYF; cdr3_nt: TGTGCCAGCAGCTTCGACCCGTCGGACAGTACCTACGAGCAGTACTTC
v_call: TRBV2; clone_size: NA; j_call: TRBJ2-1; d_call: NA; cdr3_aa: CATRPLSYNEQFF; cdr3_nt: TGTGCCACCCGTCCCCTCTCCTACAATGAGCAGTTCTTC
v_call: TRBV3-1; clone_size: few; j_call: TRBJ2-5; d_call: NA; cdr3_aa: CASSQASQQETQYF; cdr3_nt: TGTGCCAGCAGCCAAGCTAGTCAACAAGAGACCCAGTACTTC
v_call: TRBV18; clone_size: once; j_call: TRBJ2-7; d_call: TRBD2; cdr3_aa: CASSPFTSGGQTYEQYF; cdr3_nt: TGTGCCAGCTCACCGTTTACTAGCGGGGGACAAACCTACGAGCAGTACTTC
v_call: TRBV7-3; clone_size: NA; j_call: TRBJ2-3; d_call: TRBD2; cdr3_aa: CASSRWGGVPGDTQYF; cdr3_nt: TGTGCCAGCAGCCGGTGGGGGGGGGTGCCGGGAGATACGCAGTATTTT
v_call: TRBV28; clone_size: few; j_call: TRBJ2-7; d_call: TRBD1; cdr3_aa: CASSGHPGTAYEQYF; cdr3_nt: TGTGCCAGCAGTGGACACCCCGGGACAGCCTACGAGCAGTACTTC
v_call: TRBV5-1; clone_size: NA; j_call: TRBJ2-7; d_call: NA; cdr3_aa: CASSLGQGTLAYEQYF; cdr3_nt: TGCGCCAGCAGCTTGGGGCAGGGAACCCTGGCCTACGAGCAGTACTTC
v_call: TRBV20-1; clone_size: NA; j_call: TRBJ2-1; d_call: TRBD2; cdr3_aa: CSARPLAGPYNEQFF; cdr3_nt: TGCAGTGCCAGGCCCCTAGCGGGGCCCTACAATGAGCAGTTCTTC
v_call: TRBV30; clone_size: NA; j_call: TRBJ2-1; d_call: TRBD1; cdr3_aa: CACPADREIANEQFF; cdr3_nt: TGTGCCTGCCCGGCGGACAGGGAGATAGCCAATGAGCAGTTCTTC
v_call: TRBV20-1; clone_size: NA; j_call: TRBJ2-3; d_call: NA; cdr3_aa: CSARDRAAWGTDTQYF; cdr3_nt: TGCAGTGCTAGAGATCGGGCCGCGTGGGGCACAGATACGCAGTATTTT
v_call: TRBV28; clone_size: NA; j_call: TRBJ2-5; d_call: TRBD1; cdr3_aa: CASSSGTDSQETQYF; cdr3_nt: TGTGCCAGCAGTTCCGGGACAGACAGCCAAGAGACCCAGTACTTC
v_call: TRBV7-9; clone_size: NA; j_call: TRBJ2-3; d_call: TRBD1; cdr3_aa: CASSYKDRADTQYF; cdr3_nt: TGTGCCAGCAGCTACAAGGACAGGGCAGATACGCAGTATTTT
v_call: TRBV6-1; clone_size: NA; j_call: TRBJ1-6; d_call: NA; cdr3_aa: CASSDDVDYNSPLHF; cdr3_nt: TGTGCCAGCAGTGATGATGTTGACTATAATTCACCCCTCCACTTT
v_call: TRBV9; clone_size: few; j_call: TRBJ2-7; d_call: NA; cdr3_aa: CASSPRPGAPALDEQYF; cdr3_nt: TGTGCCAGCAGCCCGAGACCAGGGGCGCCAGCCCTAGACGAGCAGTACTTC
v_call: TRBV29-1; clone_size: few; j_call: TRBJ2-6; d_call: NA; cdr3_aa: CSVEAWSGANVLTF; cdr3_nt: TGCAGCGTTGAAGCCTGGTCCGGGGCCAACGTCCTGACTTTC
v_call: TRBV2; clone_size: NA; j_call: TRBJ2-4; d_call: NA; cdr3_aa: CASSVGMTIAKNIQYF; cdr3_nt: TGTGCCAGCAGTGTGGGGATGACTATAGCCAAAAACATTCAGTACTTC
v_call: TRBV9; clone_size: few; j_call: TRBJ2-4; d_call: NA; cdr3_aa: CASSVGGSAKNIQYF; cdr3_nt: TGTGCCAGCAGCGTAGGGGGGTCGGCCAAAAACATTCAGTACTTC
v_call: TRBV15; clone_size: NA; j_call: TRBJ2-5; d_call: NA; cdr3_aa: CATSRGSRGETQYF; cdr3_nt: TGTGCCACCAGCAGAGGTAGTCGGGGTGAGACCCAGTACTTC
v_call: TRBV10-2; clone_size: few; j_call: TRBJ2-3; d_call: TRBD2; cdr3_aa: CASSELIAGGQDTQYF; cdr3_nt: TGCGCCAGCAGTGAGTTAATAGCGGGGGGGCAAGATACGCAGTATTTT
v_call: TRBV29-1; clone_size: few; j_call: TRBJ2-5; d_call: TRBD2; cdr3_aa: CSVEGLAGATTGETQYF; cdr3_nt: TGCAGCGTTGAGGGACTAGCGGGGGCCACCACGGGGGAGACCCAGTACTTC
v_call: TRBV12-3/TRBV12-4; clone_size: few; j_call: TRBJ2-5; d_call: NA; cdr3_aa: CASSLVEPRGETQYF; cdr3_nt: TGTGCCAGCAGTTTAGTAGAGCCGCGAGGGGAGACCCAGTACTTC
v_call: TRBV30; clone_size: NA; j_call: TRBJ1-1; d_call: NA; cdr3_aa: CAWGTAIGDTEAFF; cdr3_nt: TGTGCCTGGGGAACAGCCATAGGGGACACTGAAGCTTTCTTT
v_call: TRBV10-3; clone_size: few; j_call: TRBJ2-3; d_call: TRBD1; cdr3_aa: CAIRTYLDRGTDTQYF; cdr3_nt: TGTGCCATCAGGACCTATTTGGACAGGGGAACAGATACGCAGTATTTT
v_call: TRBV4-1; clone_size: NA; j_call: TRBJ1-1; d_call: NA; cdr3_aa: CASSQNPLGAEAFF; cdr3_nt: TGCGCCAGCAGCCAAAACCCCCTTGGGGCTGAAGCTTTCTTT
v_call: TRBV7-6; clone_size: few; j_call: TRBJ2-5; d_call: NA; cdr3_aa: CASSLGSEKVQETQYF; cdr3_nt: TGTGCCAGCAGCTTAGGATCGGAAAAGGTCCAAGAGACCCAGTACTTC
v_call: TRBV12-3/TRBV12-4; clone_size: NA; j_call: TRBJ1-4; d_call: NA; cdr3_aa: CASSLVPGATNEKLFF; cdr3_nt: TGTGCCAGCAGTTTGGTCCCCGGAGCAACTAATGAAAAACTGTTTTTT
v_call: TRBV9; clone_size: NA; j_call: TRBJ2-7; d_call: NA; cdr3_aa: CASSVDGGASYEQYF; cdr3_nt: TGTGCCAGCAGCGTAGACGGGGGTGCCTCCTACGAGCAGTACTTC
v_call: TRBV12-3/TRBV12-4; clone_size: once; j_call: TRBJ2-7; d_call: TRBD1; cdr3_aa: CASSYGQGMYF; cdr3_nt: TGTGCCAGCAGCTATGGACAGGGAATGTACTTC
v_call: TRBV20-1; clone_size: NA; j_call: TRBJ2-1; d_call: NA; cdr3_aa: CSARDPQGSTEQFF; cdr3_nt: TGCAGTGCTAGAGATCCACAGGGTAGTACTGAGCAGTTCTTC
v_call: TRBV9; clone_size: few; j_call: TRBJ1-4; d_call: TRBD1; cdr3_aa: CASSETGEVIEKLFF; cdr3_nt: TGTGCCAGCAGCGAGACAGGGGAGGTGATTGAAAAACTGTTTTTT
v_call: TRBV15; clone_size: few; j_call: TRBJ2-5; d_call: TRBD1; cdr3_aa: CATQGQPGKETQYF; cdr3_nt: TGTGCCACCCAGGGACAGCCGGGTAAAGAGACCCAGTACTTC
v_call: TRBV7-9; clone_size: NA; j_call: TRBJ2-1; d_call: TRBD2; cdr3_aa: CASSPRVAGQYNEQFF; cdr3_nt: TGTGCCAGCAGCCCCCGGGTAGCGGGACAATACAATGAGCAGTTCTTC